This T cell receptor beta chain was captured by sequencing in a study of TIL therapy for anti-PD-1-resistant metastatic lung cancer. Study findings and constraints: Patients were highly selected, enriched for treatment-naive, never-smoker and oncogene-addicted cases.

Sequencing used immunoSEQ v3. Generated by immunoSEQ multiplex PCR, the TCRdb table keeps only in-frame clones and is missing some. The top ten hold approximately 9.9% of the sample, which has about 95,000 clones, roughly 65% seen once. CDR3 length: 11 amino acids. Trimming removed 10 bases from V and 4 bases from J, with 10 bases in between. In germline, CDR1 is LNHDA, CDR2 SQIVND (reference sequence). A remark on this clone: The target antigen is unknown.

Noted time point: pre-treatment sample, taken before nivolumab and TIL therapy. Most excised metastases sampled were pleural nodules or supraclavicular lymph nodes. The clonotype comes from a person between 30 and 80 years old with non-small cell lung cancer. The rearrangement uses TRBV19 and TRBJ2-5; no definite D call. The sample here was tumor tissue, taken at baseline. CDR3 amino acids: CATTVGETQYF. DNA of the CDR3: TGTGCCACGACCGTAGGAGAGACCCAGTACTTC.